A single sample gave rise to the 23 T cell receptor beta chains below, sequenced in a study of blood T cell repertoires in COVID-19. The protocol was immunoSEQ multiplex PCR, while the TCRdb copy is restricted to in-frame clones and leaves out a portion. The sample carries some 99,000 clones, roughly 80% recorded once. Input material: peripheral blood. The receptors shown here come from a woman older than 75 with acute or convalescent COVID-19.

The chain uses TRBV28 and TRBJ1-2, with D maybe TRBD1 (5 bases). In germline, CDR1 is MDHEN, CDR2 SYDVKM. With 3 bases removed from V and 0 bases from J, the gap between germline ends came to 8 bases. This CDR3 comprises 14 residues. CDR3 sequence (DNA): TGTGCCAGCAGTTTCTCGACAGCTAACTATGGCTACACCTTC. It codes for CASSFSTANYGYTF.

The gene calls are TRBV28 and TRBJ1-6; the D gene is possibly TRBD1 (5 bases). Germline V lookup: CDR1 MDHEN, CDR2 SYDVKM. This CDR3 contains 13 residues. The germline V and J ends were trimmed by 6 bases and 7 bases, with 10 bases remaining between them. CDR3 DNA: TGTGCCAGCAGACCCAGACAGAATTCACCCCTCCACTTT. Translated: CASRPRQNSPLHF.

The chain is built from TRBV7-6 and TRBJ1-6; D gene ambiguous. Trimming cost V 1 base and J 7 bases, with 11 bases left between them. The CDR3 contains 15 residues. Per the germline V gene, CDR1 is SGHVS and CDR2 is FNYEAQ. The CDR3 DNA follows: TGTGCCAGCAGCTTAGTTCGGGGTGGGAATTCACCCCTCCACTTT. Its protein is CASSLVRGGNSPLHF.

The rearrangement links TRBV5-1 to TRBJ1-1; perhaps TRBD1 as D (5 bases). CDR1 is SGHRS and CDR2 is YFSETQ in the germline V gene. The CDR3 totals 14 residues. Trimming cost V 6 bases and J 1 base, with 13 bases left between them. The CDR3 DNA reads as TGCGCCAGCACTCAAGGGGCAGAGAACACTGAAGCTTTCTTT. Translating it yields CASTQGAENTEAFF.

This clone turned up a few times. The rearrangement links TRBV9 to TRBJ1-2; 10 nucleotides align to TRBD1. The CDR3 loop spans 15 amino acids. The V gene's germline CDR1 is SGDLS and CDR2 YYNGEE. V shed 4 bases and J 4 bases; nucleotides not matched to a gene: 7. This CDR3 reads CASSSRQGAIYGYTF. As DNA, the CDR3 is TGTGCCAGCAGCTCCAGACAGGGGGCCATCTATGGCTACACCTTC.

This clone was seen a handful of times. The J gene is TRBJ1-2, the V gene TRBV28; 7 bases line up with TRBD1. V dropped 8 bases and J dropped 6; count of bases not matched to a gene: 6. The CDR3 is 12 amino acids. Germline assignment: CDR1 MDHEN and CDR2 SYDVKM. The CDR3 DNA sequence: TGTGCCAGCGTAAACAGGGGTAATGGCTACACCTTC. As protein: CASVNRGNGYTF.

The genes are TRBV6-6 and TRBJ2-2; 12 bases agree with TRBD2. The CDR3 sequence is 16 residues long. The trim removed 6 bases at V and 2 bases at J, leaving 4 bases unmatched. CDR1 and CDR2 (germline): MNHNY, SVGAGI (reference sequence). The CDR3 spells CASRSSGGANTGELFF. The CDR3 bases are TGTGCCAGCAGATCTAGCGGGGGGGCAAACACCGGGGAGCTGTTTTTT.

The chain couples TRBV7-8 to TRBJ2-3; D unresolved. Per the germline V gene, CDR1 is SGHVS and CDR2 is FQNEAQ. Deletions cut 3 bases from V and 3 bases from J, with 4 bases between. This CDR3 region has 12 residues. CDR3 residues: CASSFSTDTQYF. In DNA form, the CDR3 reads TGTGCCAGCAGCTTCTCTACAGATACGCAGTATTTT. The full variable domain, rest sourced from reference TRBV7-8 and TRBJ2-3, is GAGVSQSPRYKVAKRGQDVALRCDPISGHVSLFWYQQALGQGPEFLTYFQNEAQLDKSGLPSDRFFAERPEGSVSTLKIQRTQQEDSAVYLCASSFSTDTQYFGPGTRLTVL.

The rearrangement links TRBV10-3 to TRBJ1-6; 7 bases line up with TRBD1. This CDR3 spans 15 amino acids. Germline loops: CDR1 ENHRY, CDR2 SYGVKD. V shed 6 bases, J shed 6 bases, and the junction held 8 bases outside the gene matches. CDR3 amino acids: CAIRRDPGGNSPLHF. The CDR3 DNA is TGTGCCATCAGGAGGGACCCAGGGGGTAATTCACCCCTCCACTTT.

This chain joins TRBV4-1 and TRBJ1-6, with TRBD1 as a possible D gene (6 bases). Germline assignment: CDR1 MGHRA and CDR2 YSYEKL. The CDR3 consists of 15 residues. V lost 3 bases and J 8 bases, leaving 14 bases between the germline ends. The CDR3 loop reads CASSQGVGGYSPLHF. CDR3 nucleotides: TGCGCCAGCAGCCAGGGCGTAGGGGGTTATTCACCCCTCCACTTT.

This clone was counted between two and nine times. The chain employs TRBV7-2 and TRBJ1-1, with TRBD1 matching 7 bases. Unmatched junction bases numbered 8, after V lost 5 bases and J lost 5 bases. CDR1 is SGHTA, CDR2 FQGNSA, per germline. The CDR3 contains 14 residues. The CDR3 DNA sequence: TGTGCCAGCAGCGTCGACAGGGTTTGGACTGAAGCTTTCTTT. The encoded protein is CASSVDRVWTEAFF. Full variable domain (remainder filled in from reference TRBV7-2 and TRBJ1-1): GAGVSQSPSNKVTEKGKDVELRCDPISGHTALYWYRQSLGQGLEFLIYFQGNSAPDKSGLPSDRFSAERTGGSVSTLTIQRTQQEDSAVYLCASSVDRVWTEAFFGQGTRLTVV.

The gene calls are TRBV6-6 and TRBJ2-7, with 7 positions matching TRBD1. With 6 bases clipped from V and 1 base from J, the junction kept 9 bases outside the gene matches. CDR3 length: 15 residues. Germline lookup yields CDR1 MNHNY and CDR2 SVGAGI (reference sequence). DNA of the CDR3: TGTGCCAGCAGAAGGGACAGCCGAGGGTCCTACGAGCAGTACTTC. As protein: CASRRDSRGSYEQYF.

The chain couples TRBV11-2 to TRBJ1-1, with D possibly being TRBD1 (5 bases). Germline assignment: CDR1 SGHAT and CDR2 FQNNGV. CDR3 length: 16 amino acids. V lost 4 bases and J lost 1, with 16 bases in between. The CDR3 DNA is TGTGCCAGCAGCTCCCTTAGGACATCTTGGAACACTGAAGCTTTCTTT. Protein: CASSSLRTSWNTEAFF.

CDR3 protein: CASSLFRQGAHQPQHF. CDR3 coding DNA: TGCGCCAGCAGCTTGTTTCGACAGGGGGCACATCAGCCCCAGCATTTT. The chain is built from TRBV5-1 and TRBJ1-5; 10 nucleotides agree with TRBD1. Germline trimming cut 1 base from V and 5 bases from J; bases unmatched to any gene: 6. The germline CDR1 and CDR2 sequences are SGHRS and YFSETQ. This CDR3 is built from 16 residues.

The gene calls are TRBV28 and TRBJ1-6; maybe TRBD1 (5 bases). From germline, CDR1 is MDHEN and CDR2 SYDVKM. The ends were cut back, 6 bases at V and 4 bases at J, with 22 bases in the middle. The CDR3 has 18 residues. CDR3 DNA: TGTGCCAGCAGATCCCGGGCAGGGACTCACTCTTATAATTCACCCCTCCACTTT. Amino acid sequence: CASRSRAGTHSYNSPLHF.

The rearrangement links TRBV7-8 to TRBJ1-2; TRBD1 agrees at 8 bases. V gave up 5 bases and J gave up 8 bases; unmatched junction bases: 10. This CDR3 spans 14 amino acids. Germline assignment: CDR1 SGHVS and CDR2 FQNEAQ. The CDR3, as DNA: TGTGCCAGCAGCGCCACAGGGTCAGGGGGCGGCTACACCTTC. Protein sequence: CASSATGSGGGYTF.

V usage is TRBV6-1 and J usage is TRBJ1-5, with D maybe TRBD1 (6 bases). V was trimmed by 1 base and J by 0 bases, leaving 13 bases between them. The CDR3 is 17 residues long. The germline gives CDR1 MNHNS, CDR2 SASEGT. The CDR3 loop is CASSEGGGSFSNQPQHF. Here the CDR3 DNA reads TGTGCCAGCAGTGAAGGGGGGGGCAGCTTTAGCAATCAGCCCCAGCATTTT.

This clone has more than one count but fewer than ten. This chain links TRBV18 with TRBJ1-6; no definite D call. Trimming left V 5 bases short and J 5 bases short, with 13 bases between. Germline CDR1 reads KGHSH; CDR2 reads LQKENI. CDR3 length equals 15 residues. This CDR3 is CASSDIGLNNSPLHF. The DNA of the CDR3 is TGTGCCAGCTCAGACATTGGACTGAATAATTCACCCCTCCACTTT.

A word on this clone: Other DNA sequences in this sample translate to the same CDR3. V usage is TRBV12-5 and J usage is TRBJ1-1; TRBD1 matches 7 bases. Germline trimming cut 1 base from V and 4 bases from J; bases unmatched to any gene: 0. The germline V gene has CDR1 LGHNT and CDR2 FRNRAP. The CDR3 spans 13 residues. CDR3 bases: TGTGCTAGTGGTTTGGCAGGGGGCACTGAAGCTTTCTTT. Residues: CASGLAGGTEAFF.

The chain couples TRBV19 to TRBJ1-6; 8 bases align to TRBD1. The V gene's germline CDR1 is LNHDA and CDR2 SQIVND (reference sequence). V lost 5 bases and J lost 10; bases outside the gene matches: 4. The CDR3 has 13 residues. The CDR3, as DNA: TGTGCCAGTAGTGAACAGGGGGAGTCACCCCTCCACTTT. Its translation: CASSEQGESPLHF.

The gene calls are TRBV24-1 and TRBJ2-5, with TRBD1 as a possible D gene (5 bases). The germline V and J ends were trimmed by 1 base and 2 bases, with 10 bases remaining between them. The germline V gene has CDR1 KGHDR and CDR2 SFDVKD. The CDR3 runs 15 residues. CDR3 residues: CATSDLMAGQETQYF. CDR3 bases: TGTGCCACCAGTGATTTAATGGCAGGGCAAGAGACCCAGTACTTC.

The V and J genes are TRBV11-2 and TRBJ1-1, with TRBD1 matching 7 bases. V lost 4 bases, J lost 6 bases, and 8 bases stayed unmatched. The CDR3 contains 14 residues. Germline loops: CDR1 SGHAT, CDR2 FQNNGV. The CDR3 is CASSSPGQSAEAFF. The CDR3 coding sequence is TGTGCCAGCAGCTCGCCGGGACAGTCGGCTGAAGCTTTCTTT.

The chain joins TRBV2 to TRBJ1-1; D is possibly TRBD1 (6 bases). Germline CDR1 SNHLY, CDR2 FYNNEI. Trimming cost V 9 bases and J 3 bases, with 17 bases left between them. This CDR3 spans 14 amino acids. The DNA of the CDR3 is TGTGCCAGTCTCGTCCAGGGGAAGGACACTGAAGCTTTCTTT. This codes for CASLVQGKDTEAFF.